This T cell receptor (beta chain) derives from a study of graft-versus-host responses after intestinal transplantation. Some clones are missing from TCRdb's copy, which holds only in-frame ones; the method was immunoSEQ multiplex PCR. Of some 40,000 clones listed, roughly 86% are singletons. V was pared by 2 bases and J by 6 bases, with 8 bases of the junction left unmatched. Germline loops: CDR1 MGHRA, CDR2 YSYEKL. The CDR3 runs 15 residues. The material sequenced was PBMCs, taken roughly 270 days after transplant. The origin of this receptor is a human patient who received an intestinal transplant, so some T cells may come from the graft donor. The gene calls are TRBV4-1 and TRBJ1-1, with 8 bases fitting TRBD1. The CDR3, as DNA: TGCGCCAGCAGCCAACTAACAGGGGGGGTGGCTGAAGCTTTCTTT. This gives the protein CASSQLTGGVAEAFF.